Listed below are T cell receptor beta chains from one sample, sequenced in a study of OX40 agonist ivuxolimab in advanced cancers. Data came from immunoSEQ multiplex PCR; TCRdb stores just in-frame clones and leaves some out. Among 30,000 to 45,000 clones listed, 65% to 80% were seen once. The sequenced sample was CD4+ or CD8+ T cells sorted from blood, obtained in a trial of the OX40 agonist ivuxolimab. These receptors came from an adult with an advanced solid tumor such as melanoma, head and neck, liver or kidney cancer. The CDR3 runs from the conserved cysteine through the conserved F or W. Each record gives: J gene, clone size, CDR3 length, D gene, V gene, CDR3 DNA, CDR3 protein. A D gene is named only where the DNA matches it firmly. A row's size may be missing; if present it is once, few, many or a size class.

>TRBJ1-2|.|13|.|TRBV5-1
TGCGCCAGCAGCTTGGAGGGTGACTATGGCTACACCTTC
CASSLEGDYGYTF
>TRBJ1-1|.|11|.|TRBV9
TGTGCCAGCAGCGTAGTTACTGAAGCTTTCTTT
CASSVVTEAFF
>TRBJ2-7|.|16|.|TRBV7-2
TGTGCCAGCAGCCCGGGGGGCGCGGGCAGGGGATACGAGCAGTACTTC
CASSPGGAGRGYEQYF
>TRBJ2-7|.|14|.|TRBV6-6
TGTGCCAGCATATTTGGGGGTGAGTCCTACGAGCAGTACTTC
CASIFGGESYEQYF
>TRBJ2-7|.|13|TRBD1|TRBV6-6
TGTGCCAGCACCCAGGGGGCCCCCTACGAGCAGTACTTC
CASTQGAPYEQYF
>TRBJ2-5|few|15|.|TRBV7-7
TGTGCTAGCAGCACAGGGAGGGCCTGGGCAGAGACCCAGTACTTC
CASSTGRAWAETQYF
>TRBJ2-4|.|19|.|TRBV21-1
TGTGCCAGCAGCAAAGAGGGACGCCAGGGGGCCTGGGCCAAAAACATTCAGTACTTC
CASSKEGRQGAWAKNIQYF
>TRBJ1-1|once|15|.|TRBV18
TGTGCCAGCTCACTCAACAGCGGTATCGACACTGAAGCTTTCTTT
CASSLNSGIDTEAFF
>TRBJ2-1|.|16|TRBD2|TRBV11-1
TGTGCCAGCTCCCCGGGACTAGCGGGATCAGGGAATGAGCAGTTCTTC
CASSPGLAGSGNEQFF
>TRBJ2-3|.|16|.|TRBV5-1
TGCGCCAGCAGCTTGGGGCAGGGTGGGGGCACAGATACGCAGTATTTT
CASSLGQGGGTDTQYF
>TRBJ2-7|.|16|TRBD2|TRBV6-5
TGTGCCAGCAGTTCCCCCGGGACTAGCGGGACCCACGAGCAGTACTTC
CASSSPGTSGTHEQYF
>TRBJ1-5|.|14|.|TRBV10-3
TGTGCCATCAACACTGGGGGGGAACTCCAGCCCCAGCATTTT
CAINTGGELQPQHF
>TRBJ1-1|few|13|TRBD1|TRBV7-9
TGTGCCAGCAGCTTGGACAGGTGGGCTGAAGCTTTCTTT
CASSLDRWAEAFF
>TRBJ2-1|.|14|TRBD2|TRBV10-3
TGTGCCATAGCCGGGACTAGCGGCCACAATGAGCAGTTCTTC
CAIAGTSGHNEQFF